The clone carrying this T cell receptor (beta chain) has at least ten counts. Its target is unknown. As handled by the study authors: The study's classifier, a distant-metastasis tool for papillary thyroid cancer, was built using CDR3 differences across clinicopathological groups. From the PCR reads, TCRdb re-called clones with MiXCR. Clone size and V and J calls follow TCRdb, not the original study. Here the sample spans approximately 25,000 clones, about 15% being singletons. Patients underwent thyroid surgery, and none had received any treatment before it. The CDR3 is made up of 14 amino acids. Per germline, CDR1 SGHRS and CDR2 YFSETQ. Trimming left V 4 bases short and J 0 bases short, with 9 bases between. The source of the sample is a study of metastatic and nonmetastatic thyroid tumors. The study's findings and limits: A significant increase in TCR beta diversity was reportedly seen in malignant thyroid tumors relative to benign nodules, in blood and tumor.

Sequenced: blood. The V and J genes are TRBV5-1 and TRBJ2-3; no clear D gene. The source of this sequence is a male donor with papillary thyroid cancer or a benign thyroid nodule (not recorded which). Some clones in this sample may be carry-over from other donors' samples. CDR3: CASSAFPSTDTQYF. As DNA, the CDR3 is TGCGCCAGCAGCGCATTCCCTAGCACAGATACGCAGTATTTT.